This entry lists 3 T cell receptor beta chains sequenced from one sample in a study of T cells in Graves' hyperthyroidism and ophthalmopathy. From RNA transcripts, TCR beta CDR3 regions were amplified. HTBI primers were the set used in a first-round RT-PCR of the TCR CDR3. TCRdb processed the multiplex PCR reads anew with MiXCR; each CDR3 protein has one entry. This table holds 450,000 to 700,000 distinct CDR3 sequences, just over 45% found once. The sequenced sample was peripheral blood or thyroid tissue (not recorded which). Every receptor here comes from a young woman with Graves' hyperthyroidism.

This chain joins TRBV7-9 and TRBJ1-6; 11 bases fit TRBD1. V shed 9 bases, J shed 9 bases, and the junction held 7 bases outside the gene matches. The CDR3 covers 14 residues. The V gene's germline CDR1 is SEHNR and CDR2 FQNEAQ (reference sequence). The DNA for the CDR3 is TGTGCCAGTAGTATCGGACAGGGGGCTTCACCCCTCCACTTT. Amino acid sequence: CASSIGQGASPLHF.

In its sample, this clonotype was seen many times. The rearrangement joins TRBV20-1 to TRBJ2-5, with unresolved D. Trimming took off 2 bases at V and 4 bases at J, with 14 bases between the two ends. CDR1 and CDR2 (germline): DFQATT, SNEGSKA (reference sequence). The CDR3 has 14 residues. CDR3 nucleotides: TGCAGTGCTAGAAAGGCGCAGCATTTAGAGACCCAGTACTTC. Translated: CSARKAQHLETQYF.

The chain combines TRBV10-2 with TRBJ1-2; the D gene is possibly TRBD1 (6 bases). The CDR3 spans 14 residues. The V gene's germline CDR1 is WSHSY and CDR2 SAAADI. V was clipped by 3 bases and J by 6 bases, with 14 bases between them. CDR3 loop: CASSDNRAFNGYTF. Here the CDR3 DNA reads TGCGCCAGCAGTGACAACAGGGCCTTTAATGGCTACACCTTC.